These T cell receptor beta chains were read from a single sample in a study of cytomegalovirus exposure and HLA in healthy donors. Produced via immunoSEQ multiplex PCR; TCRdb's table is partial and in-frame only. The sample shows some 150,000 clones, approximately 79% of them seen only once. The specimen was PBMCs. The receptors originated from a woman aged 45-60 years in good health and CMV-seropositive. CDR3s leave out the opening cysteine and the closing phenylalanine or tryptophan. Clone size is stated in some rows and not others, as once, few, many or a class when expanded.

12,TRBJ2-5,TRBV7-2,-,ASSQQANQETQY
14,TRBJ2-3,TRBV5-4,-,ASSTPTSGGADTQY
12,TRBJ2-1,TRBV5-6,-,ASSFGTSINEQF
13,TRBJ2-7,TRBV6-5,-,ASSYSRLEPYEQY
13,TRBJ1-4,TRBV4-1,once,ASSGRWATNEKLF
15,TRBJ2-7,TRBV7-9,-,ASSPGQGAISSYEQY
12,TRBJ1-2,TRBV5-1,-,ASSEGHPGYGYT
15,TRBJ1-6,TRBV4-1,-,ASSRSIDRGRESPLH
17,TRBJ2-2,TRBV10-3,few,AISEAGTSGVANTGELF
13,TRBJ2-3,TRBV6-6,-,ASSPLAGGTDTQY
14,TRBJ2-3,TRBV2,-,ASMLAGVSSTDTQY
13,TRBJ2-7,TRBV14,-,ASSQAGTGSYEQY
16,TRBJ1-2,TRBV5-6,-,ASSLPLKGARLDYGYT
11,TRBJ2-7,TRBV4-1,-,ASSQEQGGEQY
15,TRBJ2-6,TRBV7-6,-,ASSLWDRGSGANVLT
12,TRBJ2-5,TRBV5-1,once,ASSLEGLQETQY
13,TRBJ2-7,TRBV6-5,-,ASRPSVQAPYEQY
10,TRBJ1-3,TRBV2,-,ASSESGNTIY
14,TRBJ2-1,TRBV9,-,ASSGLGGVSYNEQF
10,TRBJ1-1,TRBV6-4,many,ARDTLNTEAF
13,TRBJ1-6,TRBV6-5,few,ASSYSRTGHSPLH
13,TRBJ2-7,TRBV5-1,once,ASSLGLAGGYEQY
14,TRBJ1-2,TRBV5-1,once,ASSSGSVGLSDGYT
15,TRBJ1-2,TRBV4-3,once,ASSQQFRGRGNYGYT
12,TRBJ2-1,TRBV19,-,ASSLRLAVDEQF
14,TRBJ2-6,TRBV9,-,ASSPLTGSGANVLT
16,TRBJ2-2,TRBV6-1,-,ASSGASGGAKDTGELF
11,TRBJ2-1,TRBV25-1,-,ASAFPKHNEQF
14,TRBJ1-6,TRBV5-1,-,ASSPNRDSVNSPLH
11,TRBJ2-7,TRBV27,-,ASSSGQFYEQY
11,TRBJ2-1,TRBV19,-,ASSIVENNEQF
11,TRBJ1-2,TRBV6-1,-,ASLGLPGYGYT
14,TRBJ2-1,TRBV9,-,ASSQQTGIGANEQF
13,TRBJ1-1,TRBV7-9,-,ASSPGTGSNTEAF
9,TRBJ2-1,TRBV30,-,AWSVSYEQF
13,TRBJ2-2,TRBV28,-,ASSSTSGGAGELF
10,TRBJ1-4,TRBV4-1,few,ASHGANEKLF
12,TRBJ2-2,TRBV7-9,-,ASSAIERTGELF
13,TRBJ2-7,TRBV6-5,-,ASSYGYRSRNEQY
15,-,TRBV21-1,-,ASSKAQGCLAKNIQY
12,TRBJ1-2,TRBV19,few,ASSIGADSVGYT
10,TRBJ1-3,TRBV2,-,ASRERSNTIY
11,TRBJ2-3,TRBV9,-,ASSVVSSDAQY
13,TRBJ1-6,TRBV27,-,ASSLESSYNSPLH
13,TRBJ2-7,TRBV6-1,few,ASETGGAGGYEQY
14,TRBJ2-3,TRBV7-9,once,ASSSPLAGGTDTQY
10,TRBJ1-4,TRBV7-2,-,ASSLVSGKLF
13,TRBJ1-5,TRBV6-1,-,ASSEAIQGIQPQH
12,TRBJ2-7,TRBV7-9,once,ASSPEGGAGEQY
12,TRBJ2-7,TRBV6-5,-,ASSTQGPRSEQY
11,TRBJ1-2,TRBV5-6,-,ASRPGRINGYT
12,TRBJ1-1,TRBV5-5,-,ASSLWGRDTEAF
13,TRBJ1-4,TRBV9,-,ASSPSLWQPEKLF
12,TRBJ2-7,TRBV7-2,-,ASSPTGIVNEQY
12,TRBJ1-2,TRBV12-1,-,ASSYGTGGSRYT